These T cell receptor beta chains were read from a single sample in a study of blood T cell repertoires in COVID-19. Measured with immunoSEQ multiplex PCR; TCRdb has only the in-frame clones, and not every one. This table holds 150,000 to 200,000 clones, less than 85% found once. Sample: peripheral blood. The receptors were sampled from a human donor with acute or convalescent COVID-19. The donor label of this sample is uncertain. The CDR3 runs from the conserved cysteine through the conserved F or W. A row's size may be missing; if present it is once, few, many or a size class.

cdr3_aa j_call v_call clone_size
CASSTRTGASTDTQYF TRBJ2-3 TRBV7-2 -
CASSLDRNTEAFF TRBJ1-1 TRBV11-2 once
CAWSPERDRSSYEQYF TRBJ2-7 TRBV30 -
CASSPGATNEKLFF TRBJ1-4 TRBV7-9 -
CASSLTGQGQLYGYTF TRBJ1-2 TRBV7-3 -
CASSLTGDGYTF TRBJ1-2 TRBV7-9 -
CASSFDPIGVYNEQFF TRBJ2-1 TRBV7-6 -
CASRASLYEQYF TRBJ2-7 TRBV6-5 -
CASSLQTMNTEAFF TRBJ1-1 TRBV27 -
CASSLGPRGQETQYF TRBJ2-5 TRBV5-1 -
CASSPQGRLLNTEAFF TRBJ1-1 TRBV11-3 -
CASSLTRGGEAFF TRBJ1-1 TRBV14 -
CASSQGPGTSGGSTNIQYF TRBJ2-4 TRBV4-1 once
CASSPRQGYGYTF TRBJ1-2 TRBV6-5 -
CASSPGQDTEAFF TRBJ1-1 TRBV18 -
CASNTGAGGWISSEQFF TRBJ2-1 TRBV5-1 -
CASRKGVIYGYTF TRBJ1-2 TRBV6-5 -
CATSDTDIRGLPPPYGYTF TRBJ1-2 TRBV24-1 -
CSARGGKGYTF TRBJ1-2 TRBV20-1 -
CATSSDRFNEKLFF TRBJ1-4 TRBV15 -
CASSLGATPEAFF TRBJ1-1 TRBV12-3/TRBV12-4 -
CASSLDNRDQPQHF TRBJ1-5 TRBV7-2 -
CSVVRGGWGYTF TRBJ1-2 TRBV29-1 -
CASSYPGGAGETQYF TRBJ2-5 TRBV5-4 -
CASSLKGTASNSPLHF TRBJ1-6 TRBV5-6 -
CASSYSSVGLGYGYTF TRBJ1-2 TRBV6-5 -
CSVAEADRDPYEQYF TRBJ2-7 TRBV29-1 -
CASSLGGSSTDTQYF TRBJ2-3 TRBV5-4 -
CASSFSGNTEAFF TRBJ1-1 TRBV11-2 -
CASSQRSDQETQYF TRBJ2-5 TRBV3-1/TRBV3-2 -
CASSLGQGALSPLHF TRBJ1-6 TRBV11-2 -
CASIGHNTGELFF TRBJ2-2 TRBV27 -
CASSPWTSGGADTQYF TRBJ2-3 TRBV7-2 -
CASSVATSGGINEQFF TRBJ2-1 TRBV9 -
CASSQGAGAYNEQFF TRBJ2-1 TRBV4-1 -
CASSRDRLYEQYF TRBJ2-7 TRBV5-5 -
CASRHTGTGGYNEQFF TRBJ2-1 TRBV21-1 -
CASSSRDRGTEAFF TRBJ1-1 TRBV5-4 -
CASTLSPIRGAGELFF TRBJ2-2 TRBV7-2 -
CASSLPTLGQETQYF TRBJ2-5 TRBV5-6 -
CASRPQGSPGANVLTF TRBJ2-6 TRBV6-6 -
CASSLSGLGNTEAFF TRBJ1-1 TRBV28 once
CASSLDLVGYQPQHF TRBJ1-5 TRBV7-2 -
CASRQTGGPSNQPQHF TRBJ1-5 TRBV2 -
CASSLWRQGISSPLHF TRBJ1-6 TRBV5-4 -
CASSTSGAKGGYTF TRBJ1-2 TRBV5-4 -
CASSQDGTRYNEQFF TRBJ2-1 TRBV4-3 few
CASSQGPGINEKLFF TRBJ1-4 TRBV7-3 -
CASKTASNQPQHF TRBJ1-5 TRBV19 -
CASSKQGRGWAFF TRBJ1-1 TRBV12-3/TRBV12-4 -
CASSIAWETEAFF TRBJ1-1 TRBV19 once
CASSLTGGLFF TRBJ2-1 TRBV11-3 -
CASSQMAGGYEQYF TRBJ2-7 TRBV3-1/TRBV3-2 -
CASSIRGTNQPQHF TRBJ1-5 TRBV19 -
CASSPLSGAEAFF TRBJ1-1 TRBV7-3 -